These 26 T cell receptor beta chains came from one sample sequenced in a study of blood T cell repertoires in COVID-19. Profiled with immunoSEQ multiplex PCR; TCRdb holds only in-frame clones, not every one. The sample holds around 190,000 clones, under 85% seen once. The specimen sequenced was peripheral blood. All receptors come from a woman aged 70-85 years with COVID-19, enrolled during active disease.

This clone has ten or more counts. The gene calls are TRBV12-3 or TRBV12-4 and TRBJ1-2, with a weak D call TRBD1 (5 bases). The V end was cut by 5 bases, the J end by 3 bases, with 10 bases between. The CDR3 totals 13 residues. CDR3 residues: CASSTQGYYGYTF. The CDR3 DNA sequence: TGTGCCAGCAGTACCCAGGGTTACTATGGCTACACCTTC.

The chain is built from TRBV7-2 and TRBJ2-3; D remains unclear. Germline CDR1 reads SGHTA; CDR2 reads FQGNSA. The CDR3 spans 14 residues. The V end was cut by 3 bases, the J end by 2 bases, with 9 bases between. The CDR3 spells CASSFLVATDTQYF. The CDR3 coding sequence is TGTGCCAGCAGCTTCCTAGTAGCCACAGATACGCAGTATTTT. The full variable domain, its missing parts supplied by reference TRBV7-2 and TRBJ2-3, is GAGVSQSPSNKVTEKGKDVELRCDPISGHTALYWYRQSLGQGLEFLIYFQGNSAPDKSGLPSDRFSAERTGGSVSTLTIQRTQQEDSAVYLCASSFLVATDTQYFGPGTRLTVL.

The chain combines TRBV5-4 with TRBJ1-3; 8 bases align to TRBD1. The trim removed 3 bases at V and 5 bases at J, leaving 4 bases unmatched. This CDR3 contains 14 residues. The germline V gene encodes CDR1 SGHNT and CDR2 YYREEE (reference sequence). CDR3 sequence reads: CASSSTGVRNTIYF. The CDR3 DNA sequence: TGTGCCAGCAGCTCGACAGGGGTTAGAAACACCATATATTTT. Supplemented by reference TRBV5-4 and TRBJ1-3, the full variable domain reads ETGVTQSPTHLIKTRGQQVTLRCSSQSGHNTVSWYQQALGQGPQFIFQYYREEENGRGNFPPRFSGLQFPNYSSELNVNALELDDSALYLCASSSTGVRNTIYFGEGSWLTVV.

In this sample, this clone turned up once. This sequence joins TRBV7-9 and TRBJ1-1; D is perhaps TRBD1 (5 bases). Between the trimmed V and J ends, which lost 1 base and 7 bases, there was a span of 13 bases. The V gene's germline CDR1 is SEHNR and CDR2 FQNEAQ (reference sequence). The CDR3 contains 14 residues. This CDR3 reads CASSLEGTGSEAFF. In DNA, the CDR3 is TGTGCCAGCAGCTTAGAAGGAACAGGTAGTGAAGCTTTCTTT.

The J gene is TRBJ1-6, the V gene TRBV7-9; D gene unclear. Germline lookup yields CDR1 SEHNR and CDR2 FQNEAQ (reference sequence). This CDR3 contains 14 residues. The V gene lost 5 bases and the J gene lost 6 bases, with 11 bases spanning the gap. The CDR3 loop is CASSRTEGNSPLHF. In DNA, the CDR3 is TGTGCCAGCAGCCGGACGGAGGGTAATTCACCCCTCCACTTT.

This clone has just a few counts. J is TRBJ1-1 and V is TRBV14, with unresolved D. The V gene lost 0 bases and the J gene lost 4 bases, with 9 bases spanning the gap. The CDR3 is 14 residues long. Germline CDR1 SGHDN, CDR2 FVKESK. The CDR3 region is CASSQDRYSTEAFF. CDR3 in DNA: TGTGCCAGCAGCCAAGACAGGTACAGCACTGAAGCTTTCTTT.

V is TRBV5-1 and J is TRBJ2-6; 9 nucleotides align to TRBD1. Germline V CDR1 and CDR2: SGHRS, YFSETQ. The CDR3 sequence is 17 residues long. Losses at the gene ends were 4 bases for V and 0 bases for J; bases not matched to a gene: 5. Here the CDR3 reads CASSQQGAISGANVLTF. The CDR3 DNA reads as TGCGCCAGCAGCCAACAGGGGGCCATCTCTGGGGCCAACGTCCTGACTTTC.

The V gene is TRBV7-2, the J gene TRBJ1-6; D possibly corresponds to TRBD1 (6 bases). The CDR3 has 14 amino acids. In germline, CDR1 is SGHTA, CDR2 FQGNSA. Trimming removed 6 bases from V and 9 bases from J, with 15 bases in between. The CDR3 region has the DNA TGTGCCAGCAGTACCGACAGGATTCCTTCACCCCTCCACTTT. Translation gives CASSTDRIPSPLHF.

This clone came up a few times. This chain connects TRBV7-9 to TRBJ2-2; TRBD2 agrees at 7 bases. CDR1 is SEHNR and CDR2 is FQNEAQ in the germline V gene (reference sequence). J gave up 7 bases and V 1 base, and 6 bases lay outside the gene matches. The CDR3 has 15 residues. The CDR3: CASSLGGSGIGELFF. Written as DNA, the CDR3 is TGTGCCAGCAGCTTAGGCGGGAGCGGGATCGGGGAGCTGTTTTTT.

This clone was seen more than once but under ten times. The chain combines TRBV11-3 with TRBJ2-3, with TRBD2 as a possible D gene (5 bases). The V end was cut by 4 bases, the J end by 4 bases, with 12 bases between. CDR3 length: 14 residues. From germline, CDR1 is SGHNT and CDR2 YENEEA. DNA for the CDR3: TGTGCCAGCAGCTCTAGAGAGGGAGCAGATACGCAGTATTTT. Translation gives CASSSREGADTQYF.

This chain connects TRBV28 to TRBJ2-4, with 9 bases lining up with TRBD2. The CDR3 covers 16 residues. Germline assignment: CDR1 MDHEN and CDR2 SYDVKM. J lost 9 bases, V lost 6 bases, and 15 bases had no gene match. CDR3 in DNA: TGTGCCAGCAGACCTACTCGGGCGGGGGGGAGTAGCATTCAGTACTTC. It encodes CASRPTRAGGSSIQYF.

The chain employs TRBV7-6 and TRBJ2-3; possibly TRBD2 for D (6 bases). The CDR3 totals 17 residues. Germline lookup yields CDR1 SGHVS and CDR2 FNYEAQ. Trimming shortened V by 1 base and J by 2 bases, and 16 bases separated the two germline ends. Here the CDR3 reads CASSLVLRLDLTDTQYF. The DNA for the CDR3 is TGTGCCAGCAGCTTAGTGCTGAGACTAGATCTCACAGATACGCAGTATTTT. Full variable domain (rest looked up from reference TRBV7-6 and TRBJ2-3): GAGVSQSPRYKVTKRGQDVALRCDPISGHVSLYWYRQALGQGPEFLTYFNYEAQQDKSGLPNDRFSAERPEGSISTLTIQRTEQRDSAMYRCASSLVLRLDLTDTQYFGPGTRLTVL.

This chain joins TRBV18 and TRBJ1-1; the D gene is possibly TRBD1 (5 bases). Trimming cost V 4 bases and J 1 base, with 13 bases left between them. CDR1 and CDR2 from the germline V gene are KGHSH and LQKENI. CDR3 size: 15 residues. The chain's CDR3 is CASSLIDSQNTEAFF. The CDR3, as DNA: TGTGCCAGCTCACTTATAGACAGTCAGAACACTGAAGCTTTCTTT. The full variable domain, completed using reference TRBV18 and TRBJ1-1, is NAGVMQNPRHLVRRRGQEARLRCSPMKGHSHVYWYRQLPEEGLKFMVYLQKENIIDESGMPKERFSAEFPKEGPSILRIQQVVRGDSAAYFCASSLIDSQNTEAFFGQGTRLTVV.

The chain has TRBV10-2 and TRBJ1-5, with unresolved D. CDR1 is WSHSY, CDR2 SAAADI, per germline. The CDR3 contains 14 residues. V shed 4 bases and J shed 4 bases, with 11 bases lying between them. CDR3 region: CASSVRAENQPQHF. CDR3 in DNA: TGCGCCAGCAGTGTGAGGGCAGAAAATCAGCCCCAGCATTTT.

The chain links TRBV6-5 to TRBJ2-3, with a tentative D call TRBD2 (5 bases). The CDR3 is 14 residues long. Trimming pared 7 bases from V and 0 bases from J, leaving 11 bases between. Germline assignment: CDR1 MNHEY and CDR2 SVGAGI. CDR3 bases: TGTGCCAGCACCTCAGCGGTTAGCACAGATACGCAGTATTTT. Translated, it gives CASTSAVSTDTQYF.

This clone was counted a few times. CDR3 amino acids: CASSTRLAGGTDTQYF. CDR3 DNA sequence: TGTGCCAGCAGCACCCGACTAGCGGGAGGGACAGATACGCAGTATTTT. The V gene is TRBV5-6, the J gene TRBJ2-3, with TRBD2 matching over 14 bases. CDR1 is SGHDT and CDR2 is YYEEEE in the germline V gene. The CDR3 is 16 residues long. The ends lost 4 bases at V and 3 bases at J; junction bases unmatched: 4.

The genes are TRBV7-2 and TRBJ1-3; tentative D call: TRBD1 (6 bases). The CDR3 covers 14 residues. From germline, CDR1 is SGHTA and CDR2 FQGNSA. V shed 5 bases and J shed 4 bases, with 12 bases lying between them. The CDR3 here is CASSPTGSGNTIYF. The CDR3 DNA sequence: TGTGCCAGCAGCCCTACAGGGTCAGGAAACACCATATATTTT.

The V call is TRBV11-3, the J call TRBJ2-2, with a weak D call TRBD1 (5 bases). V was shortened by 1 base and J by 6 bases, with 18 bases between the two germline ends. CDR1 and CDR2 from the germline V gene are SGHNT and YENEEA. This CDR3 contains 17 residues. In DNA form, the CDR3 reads TGTGCCAGCAGCTTAGGTCTCGGCAGGGAATCGGCCGGGGAGCTGTTTTTT. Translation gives CASSLGLGRESAGELFF.

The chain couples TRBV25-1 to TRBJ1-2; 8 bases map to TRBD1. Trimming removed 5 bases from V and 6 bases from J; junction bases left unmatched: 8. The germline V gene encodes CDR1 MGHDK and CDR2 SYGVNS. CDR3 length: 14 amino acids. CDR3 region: CASSYAGGTNGYTF. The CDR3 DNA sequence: TGTGCCAGCAGTTATGCAGGGGGCACTAATGGCTACACCTTC.

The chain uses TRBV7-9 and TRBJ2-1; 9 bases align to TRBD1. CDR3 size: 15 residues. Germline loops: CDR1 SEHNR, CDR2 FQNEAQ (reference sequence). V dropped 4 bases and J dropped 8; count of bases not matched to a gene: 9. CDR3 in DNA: TGTGCCAGCAGCTGGGGGACAGGGCCCGGCCATGAGCAGTTCTTC. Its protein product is CASSWGTGPGHEQFF.

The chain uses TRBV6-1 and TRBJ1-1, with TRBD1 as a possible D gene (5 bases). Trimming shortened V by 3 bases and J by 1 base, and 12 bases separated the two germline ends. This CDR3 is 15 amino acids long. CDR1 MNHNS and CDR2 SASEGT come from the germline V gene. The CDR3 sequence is CASSDLRAWNTEAFF. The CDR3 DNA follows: TGTGCCAGCAGTGATCTCAGGGCCTGGAACACTGAAGCTTTCTTT.

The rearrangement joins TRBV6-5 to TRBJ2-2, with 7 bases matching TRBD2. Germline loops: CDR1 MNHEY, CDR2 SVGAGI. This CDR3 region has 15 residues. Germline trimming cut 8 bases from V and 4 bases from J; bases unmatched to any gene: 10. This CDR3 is CASSPSGLGTGELFF. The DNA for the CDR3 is TGTGCCAGCTCCCCCAGCGGACTAGGCACCGGGGAGCTGTTTTTT.

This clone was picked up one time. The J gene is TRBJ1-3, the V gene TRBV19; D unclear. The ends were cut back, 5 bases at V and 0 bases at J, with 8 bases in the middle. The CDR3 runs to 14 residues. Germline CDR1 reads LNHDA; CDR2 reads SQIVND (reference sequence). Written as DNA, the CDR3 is TGTGCCAGTAGTGCCCGGTACTCTGGAAACACCATATATTTT. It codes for CASSARYSGNTIYF.

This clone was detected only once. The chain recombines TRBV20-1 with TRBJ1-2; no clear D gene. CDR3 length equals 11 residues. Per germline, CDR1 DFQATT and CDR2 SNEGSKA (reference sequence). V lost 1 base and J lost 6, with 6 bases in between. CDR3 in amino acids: CSARAVNGYTF. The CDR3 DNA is TGCAGTGCTAGAGCGGTAAATGGCTACACCTTC.

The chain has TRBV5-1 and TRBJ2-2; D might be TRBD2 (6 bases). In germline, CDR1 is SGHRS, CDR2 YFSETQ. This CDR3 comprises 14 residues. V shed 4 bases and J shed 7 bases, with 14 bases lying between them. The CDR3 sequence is CASSERVGGGELFF. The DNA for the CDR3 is TGCGCCAGCAGCGAGCGGGTAGGCGGCGGGGAGCTGTTTTTT. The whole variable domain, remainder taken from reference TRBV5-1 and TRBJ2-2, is KAGVTQTPRYLIKTRGQQVTLSCSPISGHRSVSWYQQTPGQGLQFLFEYFSETQRNKGNFPGRFSGRQFSNSRSEMNVSTLELGDSALYLCASSERVGGGELFFGEGSRLTVL.

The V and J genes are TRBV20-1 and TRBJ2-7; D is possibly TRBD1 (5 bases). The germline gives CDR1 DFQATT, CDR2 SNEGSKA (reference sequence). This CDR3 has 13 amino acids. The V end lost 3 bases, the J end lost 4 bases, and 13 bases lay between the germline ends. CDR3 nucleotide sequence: TGCAGTGCTAGTCCCGCCAGGGAATACGAGCAGTACTTC. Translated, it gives CSASPAREYEQYF.